The 9 T cell receptor beta chains given below trace back to one sample, sequenced in a study of CD8+CD57+ T cells in acquired aplastic anemia. Genomic DNA served as template for TCR beta VDJ and CDR3 profiling. TCRdb fed the reads into MiXCR, producing one record per CDR3 protein. The table records 150,000 to 200,000 distinct CDR3 sequences, 55% to 70% of them present only once. Sample: sorted CD4+, CD8+, or CD8+CD57+ T cells (not recorded which) from PBMCs. The receptors were sampled from a human donor with severe aplastic anemia or a healthy control (not recorded which).

This clonotype was seen ten or more times. The rearrangement links TRBV7-6 to TRBJ2-2; weak D call: TRBD1 (6 bases). Trimming took 5 bases from V and 6 from J, leaving 13 bases between them. This CDR3 is 14 amino acids long. Germline loops: CDR1 SGHVS, CDR2 FNYEAQ. CDR3 in DNA: TGTGCCAGCAGCCCGGGTGAGGGGGCCGGGGAGCTGTTTTTT. Translated: CASSPGEGAGELFF.

V and J are TRBV2 and TRBJ1-2; D is unresolved. V gave up 8 bases and J gave up 4 bases, with 11 bases separating them. The germline CDR1 and CDR2 sequences are SNHLY and FYNNEI. CDR3 length: 12 residues. Written as DNA, the CDR3 is TGTGCCAGCCGTCTAGGGCTCTATGGCTACACCTTC. It codes for CASRLGLYGYTF.

This clonotype was counted a single time. V gene TRBV9 combines with J gene TRBJ2-7; D might be TRBD2 (5 bases). The CDR3 covers 12 residues. Trimming cost V 3 bases and J 6 bases, with 10 bases left between them. The germline V gene has CDR1 SGDLS and CDR2 YYNGEE. The CDR3 nucleotides read TGTGCCAGCAGCGCGGTCGGAGGCGAGCAGTACTTC. Residues: CASSAVGGEQYF.

This clonotype was recorded many times. V gene TRBV4-1 combines with J gene TRBJ2-5; D possibly matches TRBD1 or TRBD2 (6 bases each). V shed 4 bases and J shed 1 base, with 13 bases lying between them. From germline, CDR1 is MGHRA and CDR2 YSYEKL. This CDR3 has 15 residues. The CDR3 spells CASSPEPGAQETQYF. CDR3 in DNA: TGCGCCAGCAGCCCAGAGCCGGGGGCCCAAGAGACCCAGTACTTC.

This chain connects TRBV7-2 to TRBJ2-1; 11 bases map to TRBD1. Trimming at V came to 9 bases and at J to 8 bases, leaving 6 bases not matched to a gene. From germline, CDR1 is SGHTA and CDR2 FQGNSA. This CDR3 contains 13 residues. CDR3 bases: TGTGCCAGTGGGGACAGGGGGTTCTATGAGCAGTTCTTC. This sequence encodes CASGDRGFYEQFF.

The chain links TRBV7-9 to TRBJ2-3; D is unresolved. The CDR3 runs 11 residues. CDR1 is SEHNR and CDR2 is FQNEAQ in the germline V gene (reference sequence). Deletions cut 5 bases from V and 4 bases from J, with 4 bases between. CDR3 sequence: CASSAPDTQYF. CDR3 nucleotides: TGTGCCAGCAGCGCCCCAGATACGCAGTATTTT. Full variable domain (missing parts from reference TRBV7-9 and TRBJ2-3): DTGVSQNPRHKITKRGQNVTFRCDPISEHNRLYWYRQTLGQGPEFLTYFQNEAQLEKSRLLSDRFSAERPKGSFSTLEIQRTEQGDSAMYLCASSAPDTQYFGPGTRLTVL.

The rearrangement links TRBV6-4 to TRBJ1-2; D is perhaps TRBD1 (5 bases). Germline lookup yields CDR1 MRHNA and CDR2 SNTAGT. Trimming stripped 6 bases from V and 1 base from J, with 6 bases between. CDR3 length equals 12 residues. CDR3 nucleotides: TGTGCCAGCAGACAGGTTAACTATGGCTACACCTTC. This codes for CASRQVNYGYTF.

This clonotype was observed a handful of times. One end of the junction fails to match germline, which may point to a read error. This rearrangement joins TRBV10-3 to TRBJ1-2; unclear D gene. The V gene's germline CDR1 is ENHRY and CDR2 SYGVKD. The CDR3 has 13 residues. CDR3 loop: CASSPRMFYGYTF. CDR3 sequence (DNA): TGTGCCAGCAGTCCGAGGATGTTCTATGGCTACACCTTC.

This chain joins TRBV7-8 and TRBJ1-5; D unresolved. The CDR3 runs 14 residues. In germline, CDR1 is SGHVS, CDR2 FQNEAQ. V lost 6 bases to trimming and J lost 4 bases, with 13 bases between them. The CDR3 region has the DNA TGTGCCAGCAGATTAAACAACGGGAATCAGCCCCAGCATTTT. Amino acids: CASRLNNGNQPQHF.